The next 22 T cell receptor beta chains were all read from a single sample in a study of OX40 agonist ivuxolimab in advanced cancers. Profiled with immunoSEQ multiplex PCR; TCRdb holds only in-frame clones, not every one. The sample has 56,000 or so clones; under 85% are singletons. Sequencing was performed on CD4+ or CD8+ T cells sorted from blood, taken in a trial of the OX40 agonist ivuxolimab. The receptor set was obtained from an adult with an advanced solid tumor such as melanoma, head and neck, liver or kidney cancer.

This sequence joins TRBV4-1 and TRBJ1-2, with D possibly being TRBD1 (5 bases). Trimming shortened V by 1 base and J by 2 bases, and 17 bases separated the two germline ends. Germline CDR1 MGHRA, CDR2 YSYEKL. The CDR3 length is 17 residues. The CDR3 here is CASSQVAGPISNYGYTF. CDR3 nucleotide sequence: TGCGCCAGCAGCCAAGTTGCAGGGCCAATATCAAACTATGGCTACACCTTC.

The genes are TRBV5-1 and TRBJ2-3; D gene uncertain. Trimming cost V 5 bases and J 0 bases, with 10 bases left between them. CDR3 size: 14 residues. CDR1 and CDR2 from the germline V gene are SGHRS and YFSETQ. Here the CDR3 reads CASSGGYSTDTQYF. CDR3 nucleotides: TGCGCCAGCAGTGGCGGCTATAGCACAGATACGCAGTATTTT.

The chain employs TRBV30 and TRBJ1-3, with D possibly being TRBD1 (5 bases). The V gene lost 4 bases and the J gene lost 8 bases, with 18 bases spanning the gap. This CDR3 comprises 14 residues. The germline CDR1 and CDR2 sequences are GTSNPN and SVGIG (reference sequence). This CDR3 reads CAWNPGLQGDTIYF. The CDR3 nucleotides are TGTGCCTGGAACCCCGGACTGCAGGGTGACACCATATATTTT.

This chain connects TRBV27 to TRBJ2-1; D may correspond to TRBD1 or TRBD2 (6 bases each). In germline, CDR1 is MNHEY, CDR2 SMNVEV (reference sequence). Trimming removed 7 bases from V and 6 bases from J, with 19 bases in between. CDR3 length: 15 residues. The CDR3 is CASTSQLGGLNEQFF. CDR3 nucleotides: TGTGCCAGCACAAGTCAACTAGGGGGACTCAATGAGCAGTTCTTC.

V and J are TRBV6-4 and TRBJ2-3; D may be TRBD2 (6 bases). Trimming pared 2 bases from V and 1 base from J, leaving 10 bases between. This CDR3 contains 15 residues. Germline V gene lookup returns CDR1 MRHNA and CDR2 SNTAGT. CDR3 nucleotides: TGTGCCAGCAGTGACGAGTCTAGCGGCACAGATACGCAGTATTTT. Translated: CASSDESSGTDTQYF.

CDR3 residues: CASSQGDGRGRDQPQHF. CDR3 sequence (DNA): TGCGCCAGCAGCCAAGGCGATGGCAGGGGTAGGGATCAGCCCCAGCATTTT. The chain is built from TRBV4-1 and TRBJ1-5; TRBD1 is a possible D gene (6 bases). The V and J ends lost 1 base and 5 bases respectively, with 18 bases between them. There are 17 residues in the CDR3. Germline values: CDR1 MGHRA, CDR2 YSYEKL.

The rearrangement uses TRBV10-2 and TRBJ2-1; D is undetermined. V was clipped by 6 bases and J by 8 bases, with 17 bases between them. CDR1 and CDR2 (germline): WSHSY, SAAADI. The CDR3 has 14 amino acids. The chain's CDR3 is CASSEQSRAYEQFF. For the CDR3, the DNA is TGCGCCAGCAGCGAGCAATCTAGGGCCTATGAGCAGTTCTTC.

The chain uses TRBV28 and TRBJ1-2; 7 positions agree with TRBD1. V was clipped by 3 bases and J by 4 bases; unmatched bases: 5. Germline V gene data show CDR1 as MDHEN and CDR2 as SYDVKM. The CDR3 contains 14 residues. CDR3 nucleotide sequence: TGTGCCAGCAGTTTTCCGGGACAGATCTATGGCTACACCTTC. It yields the protein CASSFPGQIYGYTF.

This chain connects TRBV5-4 to TRBJ2-5; 7 nucleotides align to TRBD1. Germline CDR1 SGHNT, CDR2 YYREEE (reference sequence). With V trimmed by 5 bases and J by 0 bases, 10 bases remained unmatched. The CDR3 sequence is 16 residues long. CDR3 residues: CASSFRDRENQETQYF. For the CDR3, the DNA is TGTGCCAGCAGTTTCCGGGACAGAGAAAACCAAGAGACCCAGTACTTC.

The chain joins TRBV19 to TRBJ2-7; D not resolved. The CDR3 totals 15 residues. In germline, CDR1 is LNHDA, CDR2 SQIVND (reference sequence). V was trimmed by 5 bases and J by 0 bases, leaving 14 bases between them. CDR3 loop: CASSPRRASSYEQYF. CDR3 bases: TGTGCCAGTAGTCCTCGGCGAGCCAGCTCCTACGAGCAGTACTTC.

The CDR3 loop reads CASSPLSGRDGETQYF. For the CDR3, the DNA is TGTGCCAGCAGCCCCCTTAGCGGGAGGGACGGGGAGACCCAGTACTTC. The V and J genes are TRBV5-6 and TRBJ2-5; 11 bases match TRBD2. Germline V gives CDR1 SGHDT, CDR2 YYEEEE. Trimming took 4 bases from V and 5 from J; bases not matched to a gene: 10. There are 16 residues in the CDR3.

The rearrangement links TRBV5-8 to TRBJ1-2; 7 positions agree with TRBD1. This CDR3 is 14 amino acids long. CDR1 and CDR2 from the germline V gene are SGHTS and YDEGEE. V was clipped by 2 bases and J by 2 bases; unmatched bases: 3. The CDR3 spells CASSLGQANYGYTF. The CDR3 DNA reads TGTGCCAGCAGCTTAGGACAGGCGAACTATGGCTACACCTTC.

This chain connects TRBV19 to TRBJ2-3; 11 bases fit TRBD2. This CDR3 is built from 16 residues. Germline CDR1 is LNHDA and CDR2 is SQIVND (reference sequence). V lost 1 base, J lost 3 bases, and 3 bases stayed unmatched. The CDR3 DNA sequence: TGTGCCAGTAGTATAGTTGTAGCGGGAGGGACAGATACGCAGTATTTT. Its translation is CASSIVVAGGTDTQYF.

The chain couples TRBV7-2 to TRBJ1-2; 8 nucleotides align to TRBD1. Trimming cost V 6 bases and J 4 bases; bases outside gene matches: 4. Looked up from germline, CDR1 is SGHTA and CDR2 is FQGNSA. This CDR3 is built from 13 residues. The CDR3, as DNA: TGTGCCAGCAGTTCCGACAGGGGCTATGGCTACACCTTC. It specifies CASSSDRGYGYTF.

This rearrangement joins TRBV2 to TRBJ2-3, with TRBD2 identical over 13 bases. This CDR3 spans 18 amino acids. Unmatched junction bases numbered 8, after V lost 2 bases and J lost 3 bases. CDR1 is SNHLY, CDR2 FYNNEI, per germline. As DNA, the CDR3 is TGTGCCAGCAGTGAAATGTCGGTGACTAGCGGGAGGACAGATACGCAGTATTTT. This sequence encodes CASSEMSVTSGRTDTQYF.

The chain uses TRBV28 and TRBJ2-7, with D unclear. V lost 6 bases, J lost 0 bases, and 15 bases lay in between. The germline V gene has CDR1 MDHEN and CDR2 SYDVKM. This CDR3 is 15 amino acids long. In DNA form, the CDR3 reads TGTGCCAGCAGCTCCCGCTCGACTGCCTCCTACGAGCAGTACTTC. This gives the protein CASSSRSTASYEQYF.

V gene TRBV11-1 combines with J gene TRBJ2-7, with 10 bases matching TRBD1. The V gene end was trimmed by 3 bases and the J gene end by 5 bases; junction bases not matched to a gene: 4. CDR1 is SGHAT and CDR2 is FQDESV in the germline V gene (reference sequence). The CDR3 has 14 amino acids. The CDR3 DNA reads as TGTGCCAGCAGCTTCGGGACAGGGGTTAACGAGCAGTACTTC. This codes for CASSFGTGVNEQYF.

V usage is TRBV10-3 and J usage is TRBJ2-3; 7 positions agree with TRBD2. Losses at the gene ends were 7 bases for V and 1 base for J; bases not matched to a gene: 14. The CDR3 sequence is 17 residues long. Germline V CDR1 and CDR2: ENHRY, SYGVKD. The CDR3 bases are TGTGCCATCAAGGGCGGGAGCCGCGGCCTCGGCACAGATACGCAGTATTTT. Protein product: CAIKGGSRGLGTDTQYF.

The V call is TRBV19, the J call TRBJ2-3; 12 nucleotides agree with TRBD2. From germline, CDR1 is LNHDA and CDR2 SQIVND (reference sequence). With 5 bases clipped from V and 5 bases from J, the junction kept 5 bases outside the gene matches. This CDR3 spans 15 amino acids. This chain's CDR3 is CASSPSGGARDTQYF. CDR3 nucleotides: TGTGCCAGTAGTCCTAGCGGGGGGGCGAGAGATACGCAGTATTTT.

This clone appeared once. The chain is built from TRBV5-1 and TRBJ2-5, with unresolved D. Near its end, the DNA agrees better with TRBJ2-7, so the J call may be wrong. The CDR3 is 14 amino acids. Germline lookup yields CDR1 SGHRS and CDR2 YFSETQ. The CDR3 bases are TGCGCCAGCAGCTTGGAGTCCGTTCCCTACGAGCAGTACTTC. Translation gives CASSLESVPYEQYF.

The V and J genes are TRBV4-1 and TRBJ1-5, with D perhaps TRBD1 (5 bases). The CDR3 contains 17 residues. V was cut by 0 bases and J by 7 bases, with 19 bases left in between. The germline V gene has CDR1 MGHRA and CDR2 YSYEKL. The CDR3: CASSQDIGRVREQPQHF. CDR3 nucleotide sequence: TGCGCCAGCAGCCAAGATATAGGCAGGGTAAGGGAACAGCCCCAGCATTTT.

On this clone itself: Other DNA variants within this sample encode the same CDR3. The genes are TRBV4-1 and TRBJ2-2; D is unclear. The V end lost 6 bases, the J end lost 1 base, and 12 bases lay between the germline ends. The germline V gene encodes CDR1 MGHRA and CDR2 YSYEKL. The CDR3 covers 15 residues. DNA for the CDR3: TGCGCCAGCAGTCCGTCCTCCATGAACACCGGGGAGCTGTTTTTT. It specifies CASSPSSMNTGELFF.